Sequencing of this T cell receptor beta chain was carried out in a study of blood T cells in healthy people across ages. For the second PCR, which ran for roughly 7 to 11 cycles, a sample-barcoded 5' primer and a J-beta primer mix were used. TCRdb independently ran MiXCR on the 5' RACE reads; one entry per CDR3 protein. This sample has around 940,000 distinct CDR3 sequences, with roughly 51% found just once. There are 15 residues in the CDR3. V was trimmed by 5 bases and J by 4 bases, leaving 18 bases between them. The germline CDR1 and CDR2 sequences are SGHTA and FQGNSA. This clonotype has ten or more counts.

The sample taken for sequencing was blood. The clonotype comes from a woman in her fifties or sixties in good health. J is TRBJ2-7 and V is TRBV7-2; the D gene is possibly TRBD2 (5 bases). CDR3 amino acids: CASSTQVGVQYEQYF. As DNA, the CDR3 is TGTGCCAGCAGCACCCAGGTCGGGGTCCAATACGAGCAGTACTTC. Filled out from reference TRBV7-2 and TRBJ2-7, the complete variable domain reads GAGVSQSPSNKVTEKGKDVELRCDPISGHTALYWYRQSLGQGLEFLIYFQGNSAPDKSGLPSDRFSAERTGGSVSTLTIQRTQQEDSAVYLCASSTQVGVQYEQYFGPGTRLTVT.